This TCR beta chain stems from a study of blood T cell repertoires in COVID-19. The method was immunoSEQ multiplex PCR; TCRdb's version includes in-frame clones alone and lacks a portion of them. The sample consists of roughly 200,000 clones, under 85% of them appearing once. The CDR3 is 14 amino acids. With 5 bases clipped from V and 4 bases from J, the junction kept 8 bases outside the gene matches. Looked up from germline, CDR1 is SQVTM and CDR2 is ANQGSEA. Seattle's cohort entered during active infection and was followed longitudinally. The sequenced material came from peripheral blood. The chain employs TRBV29-1 and TRBJ2-1; 7 nucleotides agree with TRBD1. The receptor's source is a woman of 80 years or more with COVID-19, enrolled during active disease. The CDR3 protein is CSVYSGTAYNEQFF. CDR3 sequence (DNA): TGCAGCGTTTATTCCGGGACAGCTTACAATGAGCAGTTCTTC.